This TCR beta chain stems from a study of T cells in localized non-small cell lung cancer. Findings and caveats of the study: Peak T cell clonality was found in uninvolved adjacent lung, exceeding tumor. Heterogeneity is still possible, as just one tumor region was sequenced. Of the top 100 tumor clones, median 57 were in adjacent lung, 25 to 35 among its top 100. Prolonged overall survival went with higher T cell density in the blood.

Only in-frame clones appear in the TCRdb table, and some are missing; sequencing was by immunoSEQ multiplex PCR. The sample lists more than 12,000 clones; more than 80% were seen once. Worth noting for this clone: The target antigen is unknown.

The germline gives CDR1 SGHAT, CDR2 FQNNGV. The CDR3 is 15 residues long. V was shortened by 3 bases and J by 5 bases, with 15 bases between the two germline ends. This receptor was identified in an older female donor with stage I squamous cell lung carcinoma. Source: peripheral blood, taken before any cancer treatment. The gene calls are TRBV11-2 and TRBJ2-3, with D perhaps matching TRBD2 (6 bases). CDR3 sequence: CASSLGPTGGDTQYF. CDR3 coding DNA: TGTGCCAGCAGCTTGGGCCCAACCGGGGGAGATACGCAGTATTTT.